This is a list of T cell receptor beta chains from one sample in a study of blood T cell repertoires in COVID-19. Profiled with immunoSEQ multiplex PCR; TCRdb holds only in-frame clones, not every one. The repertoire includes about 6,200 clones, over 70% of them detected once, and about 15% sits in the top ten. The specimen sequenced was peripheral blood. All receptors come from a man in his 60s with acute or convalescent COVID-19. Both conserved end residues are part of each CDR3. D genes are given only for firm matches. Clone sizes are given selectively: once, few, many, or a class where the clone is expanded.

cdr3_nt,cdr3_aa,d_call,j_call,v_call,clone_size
TGTGCCAGCAGCCCGCCACTAGCGGAGAACACAGATACGCAGTATTTT,CASSPPLAENTDTQYF,-,TRBJ2-3,TRBV21-1,few
TGCGCCAGCAGCCAAGAGGCCGCGGGCTATGGCTACACCTTC,CASSQEAAGYGYTF,-,TRBJ1-2,TRBV4-3,-
TGTGCCAGCAGCTTAGACCCCGACAGACGCCAGCCCCAGCATTTT,CASSLDPDRRQPQHF,-,TRBJ1-5,TRBV7-8,-
TGTGCCAGCAGTTGGACAGGGGGCTATGGCTACACCTTC,CASSWTGGYGYTF,TRBD1,TRBJ1-2,TRBV27,-
TGTGCCAGCAGCTCGTCCCGACAGGCAAACACTGAAGCTTTCTTT,CASSSSRQANTEAFF,-,TRBJ1-1,TRBV7-2,-
TGTGCCAGCAGCGTGACAGGGGATTTGAGATACAATGAGCAGTTCTTC,CASSVTGDLRYNEQFF,TRBD1,TRBJ2-1,TRBV9,-
TGTGCCAGCAGCTTAGGGACAACTGGAAACACCATATATTTT,CASSLGTTGNTIYF,-,TRBJ1-3,TRBV7-8,-
TGTGCCAGCAGGCCGGGGTCTAATGAAAAACTGTTTTTT,CASRPGSNEKLFF,-,TRBJ1-4,TRBV7-2,-
TGTGCCAGCAGTCGGGACTCCTACAATGAGCAGTTCTTC,CASSRDSYNEQFF,-,TRBJ2-1,TRBV2,-
TGTGCCAGCAGTTACGGAGGGGGCCGTCCCTACGAGCAGTACTTC,CASSYGGGRPYEQYF,-,TRBJ2-7,TRBV6-2/TRBV6-3,-
TGTGCCAGCTCATCAGGGGGTGTTGGCTACACCTTC,CASSSGGVGYTF,TRBD1,TRBJ1-2,TRBV18,-